One T cell receptor (beta chain) is described in this entry. Its antigen remains undetermined. Base qualities are not recorded, but no much larger clone differs from it by a single base. Another Seattle source contributed samples from volunteer blood donors who had recovered from COVID-19. Each collaborating institution followed its own protocols to collect whole blood in K2EDTA tubes. For TCRbeta analysis, collaborator samples were shipped as frozen whole blood, as isolated PBMCs, or as DNA extracted from either sample type. This sample is drawn from a study of blood T cell repertoires in COVID-19 (dated by TCRdb to the early 2020s). With regard to the full study: Samples from collaborators originated in the United States, Italy and Spain and spanned both the acute and convalescent phases of COVID-19. The material from the prospective study consisted of cDNA or gDNA derived from T cells, B-cell-depleted T cells, or PBMCs. Deeply sampled blood TCRbeta repertoires from subjects exposed to, actively infected with, or recovered from COVID-19 were included in the dataset. A freely available public database, intended as a resource for researchers studying the immune response to SARS-CoV-2, is where the repertoires were released. Samples were obtained from the ongoing ImmuneRACE study (first 160 participants) and from about 1,300 subjects provided by 6 global collaborators. Sample metadata almost always included a de-identified subject ID, COVID-19 status, age in years and sex. Where available, HLA class I and class II types were obtained from metadata supplied by the sample provider rather than from assay-based typing.

TCRbeta CDR3 regions were amplified from genomic DNA using the immunoSEQ Assay, a bias-controlled multiplex PCR. The study's processing was this. The number of nucleated cells in each sample was estimated by amplification of reference gene primers within the assay. To quantify the absolute abundance of each unique TCRbeta CDR3 rearrangement, sequence reads were collapsed and filtered. Productive Simpson clonality was computed per sample as the square root of Simpson's diversity index over productive rearrangements. TCRdb took this table from immuneACCESS and kept in-frame rearrangements with V and J called. Such tables lack part of the clones; where checked against another copy, unresolved V genes explain under half of the gap, and the rest is unexplained. Clone size and V and J calls were adopted from that table, with D and trimming inferred from the DNA. This sample gives a few hundred thousand clones in total; around 86% of them show up just once. The ten largest clones capture 1.9% of the sample.

General study outcomes and caveats: The quantity of clinical and demographic metadata differed by source and by participant and was supplied without curation.

Measured from the cysteine to the phenylalanine, the CDR3 is 14 residues long. Only the CDR3 part of the read is kept: 42 bases, read in frame from the first base. From the germline V gene, CDR1 is MGHRA and CDR2 is YSYEKL. V is trimmed back by 2 bases and J by 3 bases, and the junction contains 1 base that no gene match accounts for. The clonotype was recovered from a man between 25 and 39 years old who had recovered from COVID-19. What was sequenced was peripheral blood. The V gene is TRBV4-1 and the J gene is TRBJ1-2; TRBD1 lines up with 9 middle nucleotides. The CDR3 region reads CASSQWTGDYGYTF. The nucleotide sequence reads as follows: TGCGCCAGCAGCCAATGGACAGGGGACTATGGCTACACCTTC.